This entry lists 13 T cell receptor beta chains sequenced from one sample in a study of T cell responses to AZD1222 COVID-19 vaccine. Profiled with immunoSEQ multiplex PCR; TCRdb holds only in-frame clones, not every one. The sample consists of 180,000 or so clones, roughly nine tenths of them appearing once. The sample in question was peripheral blood, obtained 28 days after the second AZD1222 dose. Receptors originate from an adult who received the AZD1222 COVID-19 vaccine.

The chain combines TRBV24-1 with TRBJ1-1, with D possibly being TRBD1 (6 bases). This CDR3 has 13 amino acids. Between the trimmed V and J ends, which lost 6 bases and 3 bases, there was a span of 10 bases. Germline V gives CDR1 KGHDR, CDR2 SFDVKD. As DNA, the CDR3 is TGTGCCACCAGTAAGGGGGAAGACACTGAAGCTTTCTTT. It codes for CATSKGEDTEAFF.

V usage is TRBV11-2 and J usage is TRBJ1-2, with no clear D. V lost 8 bases to trimming and J lost 4 bases, with 14 bases between them. This CDR3 comprises 13 residues. Germline lookup yields CDR1 SGHAT and CDR2 FQNNGV. Here the CDR3 reads CASSREGIYGYTF. Written as DNA, the CDR3 is TGTGCCAGCTCCCGGGAGGGCATCTATGGCTACACCTTC.

The chain carries TRBV18 and TRBJ2-7; D unresolved. The CDR3 sequence is 14 residues long. Trimming removed 2 bases at V and 2 bases at J, with 10 bases between. Germline V CDR1 and CDR2: KGHSH, LQKENI. CDR3 DNA sequence: TGTGCCAGCTCACCAGCCGGGCGCACCTACGAGCAGTACTTC. Protein: CASSPAGRTYEQYF.

This clone was detected only once. This chain joins TRBV5-5 and TRBJ1-2, with a tentative D call TRBD1 (5 bases). Germline CDR1 and CDR2: SGHKS and YYEKEE (reference sequence). V was trimmed by 1 base and J by 7 bases, leaving 20 bases between them. The CDR3 covers 16 residues. The CDR3 nucleotides read TGTGCCAGCAGCTTGACCGCAGGACACGACTACTCTGGCTACACCTTC. The encoded protein is CASSLTAGHDYSGYTF.

V and J are TRBV5-6 and TRBJ2-5, with 8 nucleotides matching TRBD2. V was pared by 2 bases and J by 9 bases, with 9 bases of the junction left unmatched. The CDR3 is made up of 14 amino acids. Germline V gives CDR1 SGHDT, CDR2 YYEEEE. CDR3 sequence reads: CASSLRTAGVPQYF. CDR3 nucleotide sequence: TGTGCCAGCAGCTTAAGGACAGCGGGAGTTCCCCAGTACTTC.

The chain employs TRBV5-1 and TRBJ2-2, with a weak D call TRBD1 (6 bases). Between the trimmed V and J ends, which lost 0 bases and 4 bases, there was a span of 13 bases. Germline V gene data show CDR1 as SGHRS and CDR2 as YFSETQ. The CDR3 length is 16 residues. CDR3 nucleotides: TGCGCCAGCAGCTTGGGGGGGCCGTCGGGCACCGGGGAGCTGTTTTTT. It yields the protein CASSLGGPSGTGELFF.

The chain employs TRBV6-5 and TRBJ1-6; D not resolved. The CDR3 has 15 residues. Germline V gene lookup returns CDR1 MNHEY and CDR2 SVGAGI. Trimming shortened V by 0 bases and J by 14 bases, and 17 bases separated the two germline ends. The CDR3 nucleotides read TGTGCCAGCAGTTACTCCGCCCTCGACGGGCGATCCCTCCACTTT. Translated: CASSYSALDGRSLHF.

DNA for the CDR3: TGTGCCAGCAGTTTCGGGACGGGAAACAATGAGCAGTTCTTC. Translated, it gives CASSFGTGNNEQFF. The rearrangement uses TRBV27 and TRBJ2-1, with D perhaps given as TRBD1 or TRBD2 (5 bases each). V was cut by 3 bases and J by 5 bases, with 11 bases left in between. CDR1 and CDR2 from the germline V gene are MNHEY and SMNVEV (reference sequence). This CDR3 has 14 amino acids.

A single count supports this clone. The chain combines TRBV28 with TRBJ1-2; 9 positions match TRBD1. This CDR3 is 11 amino acids long. The J segment lost 8 bases and the V segment lost 9 bases, leaving 4 bases of the junction unmatched. From germline, CDR1 is MDHEN and CDR2 SYDVKM. CDR3 amino acids: CASSDRGGYTF. In DNA form, the CDR3 reads TGTGCCAGTTCGGACAGGGGCGGCTACACCTTC.

V gene TRBV15 combines with J gene TRBJ1-2; D is uncertain. This CDR3 spans 14 amino acids. Germline CDR1 is LNHNV and CDR2 is YYDKDF (reference sequence). Trimming shortened V by 0 bases and J by 8 bases, and 13 bases separated the two germline ends. In DNA form, the CDR3 reads TGTGCCACCAGCAGAGATAGGGCAGGCCAGGGCTACACCTTC. This translates into CATSRDRAGQGYTF.

The rearrangement links TRBV18 to TRBJ2-5; D possibly corresponds to TRBD2 (5 bases). Trimming took off 3 bases at V and 3 bases at J, with 8 bases between the two ends. The CDR3 runs 13 residues. Germline V gene data show CDR1 as KGHSH and CDR2 as LQKENI. The CDR3 is CASSPREEETQYF. The DNA of the CDR3 is TGTGCCAGCTCACCTCGGGAAGAAGAGACCCAGTACTTC.

The genes are TRBV30 and TRBJ1-5; D unclear. The V gene's germline CDR1 is GTSNPN and CDR2 SVGIG (reference sequence). The CDR3 sequence is 16 residues long. The V end lost 2 bases, the J end lost 4 bases, and 18 bases lay between the germline ends. The CDR3 coding sequence is TGTGCCTGGAGTTACGGGGATTATGGCGAGAATCAGCCCCAGCATTTT. Protein: CAWSYGDYGENQPQHF.

The chain uses TRBV5-5 and TRBJ2-4; tentatively, D is TRBD2 (5 bases). V dropped 6 bases and J dropped 15 bases, with 19 bases sitting between them. The CDR3 covers 12 residues. Germline values: CDR1 SGHKS, CDR2 YYEKEE (reference sequence). CDR3: CASNSMTPAGYF. Here the CDR3 DNA reads TGTGCCAGCAACTCAATGACTCCCGCGGGGTACTTC. The variable domain in full, completed from reference TRBV5-5 and TRBJ2-4, reads DAGVTQSPTHLIKTRGQQVTLRCSPISGHKSVSWYQQVLGQGPQFIFQYYEKEERGRGNFPDRFSARQFPNYSSELNVNALLLGDSALYLCASNSMTPAGYFGAGTRLSVL.